This T cell receptor (beta chain) was sequenced in a study of CD8+ T cells in alopecia areata. The treatment is: oral pan-JAK inhibitor, 5-10 mg twice daily. CDR3 size: 17 residues. CDR1 and CDR2 from the germline V gene are SEHNR and FQNEAQ (reference sequence). J lost 2 bases, V lost 6 bases, and 8 bases had no gene match. Sequencing used cDNA as its template, made by extracting RNA and reverse transcribing it. TCRdb keeps only in-frame clones here, not all; method: immunoSEQ multiplex PCR. This sample carries about 120,000 clones, 58% of them seen once, and the ten largest clones take just under 30%.

This receptor was identified in a human donor with alopecia areata. The material sequenced was CD8+ T cells sorted from blood, taken at week 4, from a patient treated with tofacitinib. The chain couples TRBV7-9 to TRBJ2-2; 11 nucleotides agree with TRBD2. CDR3 in DNA: TGTGCCAGCAGAAAGACTAGCGGGGCCGTAAACACCGGGGAGCTGTTTTTT. Its translation is CASRKTSGAVNTGELFF.